Presented here are 20 T cell receptor beta chains from one specimen sequenced in a study of early T cells in non-severe SARS-CoV-2 infection. A single record per CDR3 protein comes from TCRdb applying MiXCR to the 5' RACE reads. Counted here are some 70,000 distinct CDR3 sequences, 9.5% occurring once; the ten biggest clones make up 5.9%. The sample consisted of whole blood. The receptor source for this set is an adult who was a healthcare worker with PCR-confirmed SARS-CoV-2 infection or an uninfected control (not recorded which).

There are a few counts of this clonotype. The CDR3 nucleotides are TGCAGCGTTGAGGTGTTACACGGCACAGATACGCAGTATTTT. Its protein is CSVEVLHGTDTQYF. The chain has TRBV29-1 and TRBJ2-3; unclear D gene. V was trimmed by 3 bases and J by 1 base, leaving 11 bases between them. This CDR3 region has 14 residues. Per germline, CDR1 SQVTM and CDR2 ANQGSEA.

This clonotype occurred many times. The rearrangement links TRBV20-1 to TRBJ2-3; 12 bases align to TRBD2. Germline V gives CDR1 DFQATT, CDR2 SNEGSKA (reference sequence). V trimming: 0 bases; J trimming: 2 bases; junction bases outside the gene matches: 6. The CDR3 has 17 residues. Written as DNA, the CDR3 is TGCAGTGCTAGAGATCTGCTAGCGGGAGGGAACACAGATACGCAGTATTTT. It is translated as CSARDLLAGGNTDTQYF.

This clonotype has only a few counts. This chain uses TRBV10-3 with TRBJ1-1, with a weak D call TRBD1 (5 bases). The length of the CDR3 is 16 residues. Germline CDR1 is ENHRY and CDR2 is SYGVKD. The germline V and J ends were trimmed by 6 bases and 1 base, with 18 bases remaining between them. The chain's CDR3 is CAIRVGVGTRNTEAFF. CDR3 DNA sequence: TGTGCCATCAGGGTTGGTGTGGGGACTAGGAACACTGAAGCTTTCTTT.

This clonotype was counted a few times. This chain uses TRBV5-1 with TRBJ1-2; D call uncertain. Trimming shortened V by 4 bases and J by 6 bases, and 10 bases separated the two germline ends. Per germline, CDR1 SGHRS and CDR2 YFSETQ. The length of the CDR3 is 12 residues. CDR3 coding DNA: TGCGCCAGCAGCCCGGAAAGGGATGGCTACACCTTC. Amino acids: CASSPERDGYTF.

This chain connects TRBV7-3 to TRBJ2-1; 9 nucleotides align to TRBD1. The CDR3 covers 15 residues. Germline V gives CDR1 SGHTA, CDR2 FQGTGA. J was trimmed by 6 bases and V by 1 base; bases with no gene match: 4. In DNA, the CDR3 is TGTGCCAGCAGCTTAATGACAGGGGGTCGCAATGAGCAGTTCTTC. As protein: CASSLMTGGRNEQFF.

This clonotype was recorded a few times. The chain combines TRBV21-1 with TRBJ2-1; whether TRBD1, the table's D call, matches the DNA was not checked. TRBV21-1 is labeled a pseudogene. This CDR3 is built from 15 residues. This chain's CDR3 is CASSPERGLYNEQFF. CDR3 nucleotide sequence: TGTGCCAGCAGCCCGGAGCGGGGGCTTTACAATGAGCAGTTCTTC.

This chain links TRBV7-9 with TRBJ2-5; TRBD1 is a possible D gene (6 bases). The V end lost 5 bases, the J end lost 1 base, and 14 bases lay between the germline ends. Germline V CDR1 and CDR2: SEHNR, FQNEAQ (reference sequence). The CDR3 contains 15 residues. CDR3 bases: TGTGCCAGCAGCGACCAGGGGTTTCCCCAAGAGACCCAGTACTTC. This gives the protein CASSDQGFPQETQYF.

This rearrangement joins TRBV5-1 to TRBJ1-1; D remains unclear. The germline CDR1 and CDR2 sequences are SGHRS and YFSETQ. V was clipped by 1 base and J by 1 base, with 5 bases between them. The CDR3 runs to 13 residues. CDR3 in DNA: TGCGCCAGCAGCTTGCTAGAGAACACTGAAGCTTTCTTT. Its translation is CASSLLENTEAFF.

This clonotype has just a few counts. The CDR3 protein is CSAEDGVNTEAFF. For the CDR3, the DNA is TGCAGCGCTGAGGATGGGGTGAACACTGAAGCTTTCTTT. V is TRBV29-1 and J is TRBJ1-1; D not resolved. This CDR3 spans 13 amino acids. Germline CDR1 SQVTM, CDR2 ANQGSEA. V was shortened by 7 bases and J by 0 bases, with 12 bases between the two germline ends.

This clonotype was seen just once. A read error may explain this, as a much larger clone is one base away. The chain carries TRBV10-3 and TRBJ2-3; D could derive from TRBD1 or TRBD2 (6 bases each). V was shortened by 5 bases and J by 6 bases, with 12 bases between the two germline ends. Germline values: CDR1 ENHRY, CDR2 SYGVKD. The CDR3 is 13 amino acids. The DNA of the CDR3 is TGTGCCATCAGTCCCGGGGGCTCCGATACGCAGTATTTT. Translated: CAISPGGSDTQYF.

This clonotype was counted ten times or more. The rearrangement uses TRBV20-1 and TRBJ1-4; weak D call: TRBD1 (5 bases). The CDR3 length is 15 residues. The V gene's germline CDR1 is DFQATT and CDR2 SNEGSKA (reference sequence). The germline V and J ends were trimmed by 7 bases and 4 bases, with 19 bases remaining between them. CDR3: CSVQFTAGHNEKLFF. The CDR3 DNA follows: TGCAGTGTTCAGTTCACGGCAGGGCATAATGAAAAACTGTTTTTT.

Ten or more counts support this clonotype. This chain joins TRBV18 and TRBJ2-3, with D possibly TRBD2 on 6 matching bases. The germline CDR1 and CDR2 sequences are KGHSH and LQKENI. CDR3 length: 14 amino acids. Trimming removed 4 bases from V and 5 bases from J, with 13 bases in between. The CDR3 loop reads CASSRQLARDTQYF. The CDR3 DNA reads as TGTGCCAGCTCACGCCAACTAGCACGAGATACGCAGTATTTT.

The chain has TRBV7-2 and TRBJ2-7, with D perhaps matching TRBD1 (5 bases). The CDR3 runs to 12 residues. V lost 3 bases and J lost 7, with 10 bases in between. The germline V gene encodes CDR1 SGHTA and CDR2 FQGNSA. The CDR3 loop is CASSFAGREQYF. In nucleotides, the CDR3 is TGTGCCAGCAGCTTTGCAGGGCGTGAGCAGTACTTC.

The rearrangement links TRBV5-5 to TRBJ2-5, with a weak D call TRBD2 (5 bases). The CDR3 totals 14 residues. Germline CDR1 SGHKS, CDR2 YYEKEE (reference sequence). V was trimmed by 2 bases and J by 3 bases, leaving 11 bases between them. The CDR3 is CASSFSGIKETQYF. For the CDR3, the DNA is TGTGCCAGCAGCTTCTCCGGGATAAAAGAGACCCAGTACTTC.

This clonotype was counted only a few times. The CDR3 spells CASSFLRETQYF. The CDR3 DNA follows: TGTGCCAGCAGTTTTCTAAGGGAGACCCAGTACTTC. The gene calls are TRBV12-3 or TRBV12-4 and TRBJ2-5, with D uncertain. V lost 3 bases, J lost 5 bases, and 7 bases lay in between. The CDR3 loop spans 12 amino acids.

This clonotype has just a few counts. CDR3 sequence reads: CSVVEGEINTEAFF. The CDR3 DNA reads as TGCAGCGTTGTGGAAGGGGAGATTAACACTGAAGCTTTCTTT. V usage is TRBV29-1 and J usage is TRBJ1-1; D perhaps matches TRBD1 (5 bases). V was shortened by 4 bases and J by 2 bases, with 14 bases between the two germline ends. Germline V gives CDR1 SQVTM, CDR2 ANQGSEA. CDR3 length equals 14 residues.

This clonotype came up a few times. This CDR3 reads CAVGTPKGDTQYF. CDR3 in DNA: TGTGCCGTAGGGACCCCAAAGGGCGATACGCAGTATTTT. The rearrangement links TRBV7-6 to TRBJ2-3; D could derive from TRBD1 or TRBD2 (5 bases each). V was cut by 11 bases and J by 6 bases, with 18 bases left in between. Germline V gene lookup returns CDR1 SGHVS and CDR2 FNYEAQ. The CDR3 extends over 13 amino acids.

The chain employs TRBV28 and TRBJ2-7, with 8 nucleotides matching TRBD1. Germline lookup yields CDR1 MDHEN and CDR2 SYDVKM. With V trimmed by 8 bases and J by 3 bases, 12 bases remained unmatched. CDR3 length: 15 residues. The CDR3 protein is CASLPGQGKIYEQYF. The CDR3 DNA sequence: TGTGCCAGCCTACCTGGACAGGGAAAGATCTACGAGCAGTACTTC.

The chain couples TRBV15 to TRBJ2-3, with TRBD2 matching 12 bases. CDR1 is LNHNV and CDR2 is YYDKDF in the germline V gene (reference sequence). CDR3 size: 15 residues. The ends lost 4 bases at V and 5 bases at J; junction bases unmatched: 4. The CDR3 bases are TGTGCCACCAGCACCCGACTAGCGGGGGAAGATACGCAGTATTTT. Translated, it gives CATSTRLAGEDTQYF.

This clonotype was observed a few times. The CDR3 nucleotides are TGTGCCAGCAACCTCAGGGGCACTGAAGCTTTCTTT. Translation gives CASNLRGTEAFF. The V and J genes are TRBV2 and TRBJ1-1, with D possibly matching TRBD1 (6 bases). Trimming pared 7 bases from V and 4 bases from J, leaving 10 bases between. The CDR3 has 12 amino acids. Germline values: CDR1 SNHLY, CDR2 FYNNEI.